Here is one TCR beta chain with its context. Its antigen is unknown. The CDR3 contains 10 residues. The V gene's germline CDR1 is MNHNS and CDR2 SASEGT. The V end was cut by 3 bases, the J end by 7 bases, with 3 bases between. The data derive from a study of T cells in narcolepsy. The study, taken as a whole, reports: Autoreactive clonotypes reportedly recurred in blood of same and different patients, not controls. Same-patient CSF and blood CD4+ T cell clonotypes included HCRT-specific and TRIB2-specific autoreactive ones. No autoreactive T cell clone sequences appeared in some memory CD4+ repertoires.

Generated by immunoSEQ multiplex PCR, the TCRdb table keeps only in-frame clones and is missing some. The data contain about 35,000 clones, approximately 84% of them seen just once; the ten biggest clones take up approximately 0.99%. The source of this sequence is a human donor in good health. The material sequenced was memory (CD45RA-) CD4+ T cells from blood. The chain joins TRBV6-1 to TRBJ1-1; D unresolved. CDR3 DNA: TGTGCCAGCAGTGAGGTTGAAGCTTTCTTT. Translation: CASSEVEAFF.